This TCR beta chain derives from a study of OX40 agonist ivuxolimab in advanced cancers. Blood specimens came from baseline, cycle 4 day 1, and cycle 7 day 1. Study-level findings and limits: Clonal expansion among partial responders at 0.1-3.0 mg/kg ranked near the lowest. Expanded peripheral T cells had an undetermined antigen specificity.

This clone was observed many times. Its antigen is still unknown. The same CDR3 also results from other DNA sequences found in this sample. TCRdb's copy holds only in-frame clones and misses some; the assay was immunoSEQ multiplex PCR. The repertoire consists of roughly 18,000 clones, with 55% to 80% occurring once and the leading ten covering 20% to 25%. Between the trimmed V and J ends, which lost 0 bases and 1 base, there was a span of 9 bases. Germline CDR1 reads MNHEY; CDR2 reads SVGAGI. The CDR3 contains 16 residues. This chain connects TRBV6-5 to TRBJ2-2; tentatively, D is TRBD2 (5 bases). Sequenced here: CD4+ or CD8+ T cells sorted from blood, sampled in a trial of the OX40 agonist ivuxolimab. The source of this sequence is an adult with an advanced solid tumor such as melanoma, head and neck, liver or kidney cancer. CDR3 in DNA: TGTGCCAGCAGTTACTCGTTAGGGAGGAACACCGGGGAGCTGTTTTTT. It yields the protein CASSYSLGRNTGELFF.